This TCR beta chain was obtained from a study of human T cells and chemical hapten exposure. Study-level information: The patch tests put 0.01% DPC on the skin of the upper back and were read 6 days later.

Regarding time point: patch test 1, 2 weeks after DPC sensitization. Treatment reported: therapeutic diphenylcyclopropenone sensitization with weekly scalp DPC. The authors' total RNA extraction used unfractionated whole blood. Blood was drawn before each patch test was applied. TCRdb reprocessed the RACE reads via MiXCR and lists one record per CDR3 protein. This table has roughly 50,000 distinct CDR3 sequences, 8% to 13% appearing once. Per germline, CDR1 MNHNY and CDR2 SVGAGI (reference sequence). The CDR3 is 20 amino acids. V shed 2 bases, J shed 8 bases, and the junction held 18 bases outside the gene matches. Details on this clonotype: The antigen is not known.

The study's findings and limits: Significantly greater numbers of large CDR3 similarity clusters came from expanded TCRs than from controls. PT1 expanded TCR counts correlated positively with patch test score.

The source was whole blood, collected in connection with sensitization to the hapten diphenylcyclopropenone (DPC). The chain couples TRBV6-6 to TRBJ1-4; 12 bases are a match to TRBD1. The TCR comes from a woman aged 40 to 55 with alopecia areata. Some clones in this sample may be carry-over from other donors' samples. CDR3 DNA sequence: TGTGCCAGCAGTTACAGGGACAGGGGGCGCAAGGAAGATGCCGGCGAAAAACTGTTTTTT. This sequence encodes CASSYRDRGRKEDAGEKLFF.